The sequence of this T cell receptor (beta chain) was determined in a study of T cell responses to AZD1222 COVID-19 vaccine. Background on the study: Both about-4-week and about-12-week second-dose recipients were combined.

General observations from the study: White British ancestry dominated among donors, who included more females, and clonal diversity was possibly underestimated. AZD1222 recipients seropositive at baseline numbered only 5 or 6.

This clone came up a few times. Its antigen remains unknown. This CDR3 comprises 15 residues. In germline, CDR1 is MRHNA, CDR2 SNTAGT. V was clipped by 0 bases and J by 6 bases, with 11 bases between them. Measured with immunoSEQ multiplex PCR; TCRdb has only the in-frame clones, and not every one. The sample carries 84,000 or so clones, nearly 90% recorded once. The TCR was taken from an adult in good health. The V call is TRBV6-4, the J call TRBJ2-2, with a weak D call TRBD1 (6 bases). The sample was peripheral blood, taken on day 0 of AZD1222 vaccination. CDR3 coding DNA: TGTGCCAGCAGTGACTCGAACAGGGCCCCCGGGGAGCTGTTTTTT. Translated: CASSDSNRAPGELFF.